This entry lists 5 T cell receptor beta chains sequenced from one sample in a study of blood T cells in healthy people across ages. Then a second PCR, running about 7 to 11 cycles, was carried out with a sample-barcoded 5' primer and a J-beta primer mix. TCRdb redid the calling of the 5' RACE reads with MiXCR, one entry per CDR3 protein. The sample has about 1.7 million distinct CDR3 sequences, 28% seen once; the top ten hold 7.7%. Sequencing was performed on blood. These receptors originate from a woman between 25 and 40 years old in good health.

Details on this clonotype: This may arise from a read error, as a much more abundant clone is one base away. In DNA form, the CDR3 reads TGCAGCGTTCCAGCGTCGTCCTACAATGAGCAGTACTTC. Its protein product is CSVPASSYNEQYF. This rearrangement joins TRBV29-1 to TRBJ2-4, with no clear D. Trimming shortened V by 5 bases and J by 13 bases, and 21 bases separated the two germline ends. CDR3 length: 13 amino acids. CDR1 and CDR2 (germline): SQVTM, ANQGSEA.

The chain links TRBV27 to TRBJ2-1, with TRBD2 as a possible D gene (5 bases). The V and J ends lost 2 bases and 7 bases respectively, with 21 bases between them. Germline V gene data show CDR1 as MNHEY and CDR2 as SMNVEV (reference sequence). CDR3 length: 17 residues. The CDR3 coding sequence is TGTGCCAGCAGTTTAAGAAACGGGTCGGGAAAAGGGAATGAGCAGTTCTTC. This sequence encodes CASSLRNGSGKGNEQFF.

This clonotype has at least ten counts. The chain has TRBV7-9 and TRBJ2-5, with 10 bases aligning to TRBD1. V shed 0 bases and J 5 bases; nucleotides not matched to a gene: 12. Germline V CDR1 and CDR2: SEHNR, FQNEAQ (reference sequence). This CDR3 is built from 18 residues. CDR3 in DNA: TGTGCCAGCAGCTTAGCTTCTCTTCGGGACAGGGGAGGCGAGACCCAGTACTTC. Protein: CASSLASLRDRGGETQYF.

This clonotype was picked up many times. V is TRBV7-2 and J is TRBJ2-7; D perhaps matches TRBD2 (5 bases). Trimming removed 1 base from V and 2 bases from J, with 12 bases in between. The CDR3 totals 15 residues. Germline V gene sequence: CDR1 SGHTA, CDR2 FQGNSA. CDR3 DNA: TGTGCCAGCAGCTTAGACTCTCCGGGGACCTACGAGCAGTACTTC. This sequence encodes CASSLDSPGTYEQYF.

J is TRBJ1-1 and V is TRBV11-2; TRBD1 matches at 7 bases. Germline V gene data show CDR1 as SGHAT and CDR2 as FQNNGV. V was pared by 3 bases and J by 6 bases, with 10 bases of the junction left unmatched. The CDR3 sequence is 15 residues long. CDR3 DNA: TGTGCCAGCAGCTTTACCGGGACAGTGGGCTCTGAAGCTTTCTTT. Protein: CASSFTGTVGSEAFF. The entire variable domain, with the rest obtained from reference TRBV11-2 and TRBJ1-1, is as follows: EAGVAQSPRYKIIEKRQSVAFWCNPISGHATLYWYQQILGQGPKLLIQFQNNGVVDDSQLPKDRFSAERLKGVDSTLKIQPAKLEDSAVYLCASSFTGTVGSEAFFGQGTRLTVV.